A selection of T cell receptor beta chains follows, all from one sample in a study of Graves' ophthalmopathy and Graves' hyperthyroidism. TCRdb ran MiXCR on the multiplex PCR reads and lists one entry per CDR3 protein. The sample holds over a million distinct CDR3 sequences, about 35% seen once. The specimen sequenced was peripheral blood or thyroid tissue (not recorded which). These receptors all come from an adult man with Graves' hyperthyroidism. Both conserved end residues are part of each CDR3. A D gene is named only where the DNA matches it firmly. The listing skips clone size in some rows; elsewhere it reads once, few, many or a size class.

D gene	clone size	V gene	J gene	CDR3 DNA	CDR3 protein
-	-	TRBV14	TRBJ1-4	TGTGCCAGCAGCCCGGTTAGTTACCCTGCAACTAATGAAAAACTGTTTTTT	CASSPVSYPATNEKLFF
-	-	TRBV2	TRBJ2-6	TGTGCCAGCAGTGAAAAGTCGGGGGACACCGGGGCCAACGTCCTGACTTTC	CASSEKSGDTGANVLTF
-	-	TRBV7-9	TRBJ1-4	TGTGCCAGCAGCACCTTGAGGTTGACAGCCCTAACAACTAATGAAAAACTGTTTTTT	CASSTLRLTALTTNEKLFF
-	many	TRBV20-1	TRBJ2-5	TGCAGTGCTAGCCCCCCTCAGGAGGGGGAGACCCAGTACTTC	CSASPPQEGETQYF
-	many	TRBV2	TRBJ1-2	TGTGCCAGCAGTGACGGCAGGGAGTTAGGCTACACCTTC	CASSDGRELGYTF
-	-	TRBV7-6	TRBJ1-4	TGTGCCAGCAGCTTAGGGGGGTGGAAAAAACTGTTTTTT	CASSLGGWKKLFF
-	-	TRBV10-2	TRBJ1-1	TGCGCCAGCAGTGAGGACGGCATAGGGAGCAACACTGAAGCTTTCTTT	CASSEDGIGSNTEAFF
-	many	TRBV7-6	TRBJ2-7	TGTGCCAGCAGCTTAGTGACAGAAACCTCCAACGAGCAGTACTTC	CASSLVTETSNEQYF
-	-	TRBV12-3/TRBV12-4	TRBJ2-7	TGTGTCAGCAGTTTTAGGGAGCTCTACGAGCAGTACTTC	CVSSFRELYEQYF
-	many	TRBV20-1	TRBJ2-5	TGCAGTGCTAAGTCCCCGTACCAAGAGACCCAGTACTTC	CSAKSPYQETQYF
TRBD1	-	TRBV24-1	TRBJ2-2	TGTGCCACCAGTGATCCCGGACAGGGTCGCACCGGGGAGCTGTTTTTT	CATSDPGQGRTGELFF
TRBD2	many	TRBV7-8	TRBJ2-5	TGTGCCAGCAGCTTAAGGGACTACCAAGGGACCCAGTACTTC	CASSLRDYQGTQYF
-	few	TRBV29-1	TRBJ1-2	TGCAGCTTAGCAGGGAAGTCTGGCTACACCTTC	CSLAGKSGYTF
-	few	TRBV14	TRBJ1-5	TGTGCCAGCAACCTCAAGGGGCCCCCGCGAAGCAATCAGCCCCAGCATTTT	CASNLKGPPRSNQPQHF